The rows below give T cell receptor beta chains drawn from one sample of a study of beta chain features in type 1 diabetes. Produced via immunoSEQ multiplex PCR; TCRdb's table is partial and in-frame only. The sample contains some 250,000 clones, about 11% of which appear only once. Sequenced material: naive CD4+ T cells from blood. The receptors shown here come from a man younger than 45 with type 1 diabetes. The CDR3 runs from the conserved cysteine through the conserved F or W.

V gene,CDR3 protein
TRBV27,CASSFGTSGGNEQFF
TRBV15,CATSRDRGKGTEAFF
TRBV11-2,CASTLGFGTRAFF
TRBV27,CASSFGGRLDTQYF
TRBV4-2,CASSQEGTRETQYF
TRBV7-2,CASSSGRGYTF
TRBV7-2,CASSLAAELFF
TRBV30,CAWSESFYEQYF
TRBV10-3,CAIRMRQEFEAFF
TRBV19,CASSIRGTEAFF
TRBV19,CASSLTGGNYGYTF
TRBV19,CASTVPGTGNTGELFF
TRBV9,CASSGGQGMNQPQHF
TRBV30,CAWSGTSPETQYF
TRBV15,CATSRDPGISTDTQYF
TRBV7-9,CASRALETGASYEQYF
TRBV5-6,CASSVSGADGTQYF
TRBV4-3,CASSQGKNTEAFF
TRBV5-1,CASSPGQGNQPQHF
TRBV19,CASSIRDRVTNEQFF
TRBV7-9,CASSLTNGEKLFF
TRBV9,CASSADRGSTIYF
TRBV7-9,CASSTGTGGTSPLHF
TRBV5-6,CASTLAVAFLPDTQYF
TRBV19,CASSIGQRGDEAFF
TRBV11-2,CASSRGQGSGYTF
TRBV5-1,CASSVDSANTGELFF
TRBV4-2,CASSQNPGTGTDTQYF